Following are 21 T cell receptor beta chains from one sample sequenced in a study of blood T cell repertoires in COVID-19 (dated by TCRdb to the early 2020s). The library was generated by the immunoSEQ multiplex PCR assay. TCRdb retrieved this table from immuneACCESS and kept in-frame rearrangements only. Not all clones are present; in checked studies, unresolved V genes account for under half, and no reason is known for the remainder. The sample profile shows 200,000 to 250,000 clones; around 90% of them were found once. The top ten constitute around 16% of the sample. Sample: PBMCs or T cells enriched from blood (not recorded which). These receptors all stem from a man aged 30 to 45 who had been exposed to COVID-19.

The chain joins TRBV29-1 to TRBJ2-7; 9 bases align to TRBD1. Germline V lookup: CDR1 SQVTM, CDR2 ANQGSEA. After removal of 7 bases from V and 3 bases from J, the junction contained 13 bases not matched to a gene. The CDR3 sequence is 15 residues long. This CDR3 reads CSAPVWGQGHYEQYF. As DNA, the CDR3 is TGCAGCGCTCCGGTGTGGGGACAGGGCCACTACGAGCAGTACTTC.

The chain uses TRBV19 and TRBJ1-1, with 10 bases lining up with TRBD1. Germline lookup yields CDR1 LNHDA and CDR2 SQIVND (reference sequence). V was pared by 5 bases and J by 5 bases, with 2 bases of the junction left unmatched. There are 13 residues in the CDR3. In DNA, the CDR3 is TGTGCCAGTAGTGGGGACAGGGGAACTGAAGCTTTCTTT. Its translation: CASSGDRGTEAFF.

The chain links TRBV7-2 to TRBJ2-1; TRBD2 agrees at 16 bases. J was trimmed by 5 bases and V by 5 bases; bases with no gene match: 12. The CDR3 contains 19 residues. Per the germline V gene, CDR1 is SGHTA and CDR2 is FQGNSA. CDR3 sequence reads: CASSPGTSGGVYLDNEQFF. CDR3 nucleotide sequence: TGTGCCAGCAGCCCCGGGACTAGCGGGGGGGTTTACCTTGACAATGAGCAGTTCTTC.

This CDR3 is CASSFLQGETQYF. CDR3 coding DNA: TGTGCCAGCAGCTTCCTTCAGGGAGAGACCCAGTACTTC. The V gene is TRBV11-3, the J gene TRBJ2-5, with a weak D call TRBD1 (5 bases). Trimming took off 3 bases at V and 4 bases at J, with 9 bases between the two ends. CDR3 length equals 13 residues. Germline V lookup: CDR1 SGHNT, CDR2 YENEEA.

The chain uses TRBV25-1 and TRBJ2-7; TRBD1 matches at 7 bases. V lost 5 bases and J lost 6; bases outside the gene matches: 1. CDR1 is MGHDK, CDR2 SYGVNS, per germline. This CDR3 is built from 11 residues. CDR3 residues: CASSRTGEQYF. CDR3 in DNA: TGTGCCAGCAGTCGGACAGGCGAGCAGTACTTC.

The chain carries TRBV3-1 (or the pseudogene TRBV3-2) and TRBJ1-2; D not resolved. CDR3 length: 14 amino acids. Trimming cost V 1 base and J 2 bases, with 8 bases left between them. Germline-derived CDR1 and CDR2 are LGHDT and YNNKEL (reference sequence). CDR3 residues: CASSQVLGNYGYTF. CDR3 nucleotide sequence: TGTGCCAGCAGCCAAGTTCTCGGGAACTATGGCTACACCTTC.

CDR3 nucleotides: TGTGCCAGCAGTGAATGGGACAGGGGGCGTATAAGGGAGACCCAGTACTTC. It yields the protein CASSEWDRGRIRETQYF. V is TRBV2 and J is TRBJ2-5; 12 bases align to TRBD1. This CDR3 is 17 amino acids long. The V segment lost 2 bases and the J segment 5 bases; nucleotides outside the gene matches: 9. Germline loops: CDR1 SNHLY, CDR2 FYNNEI.

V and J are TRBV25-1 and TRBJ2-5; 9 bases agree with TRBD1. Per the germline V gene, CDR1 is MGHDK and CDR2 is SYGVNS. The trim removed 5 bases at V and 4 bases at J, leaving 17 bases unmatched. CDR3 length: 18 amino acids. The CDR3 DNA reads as TGTGCCAGCAGTTCAGCTTCTCAGGGACAGGGATTGAGAGAGACCCAGTACTTC. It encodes CASSSASQGQGLRETQYF.

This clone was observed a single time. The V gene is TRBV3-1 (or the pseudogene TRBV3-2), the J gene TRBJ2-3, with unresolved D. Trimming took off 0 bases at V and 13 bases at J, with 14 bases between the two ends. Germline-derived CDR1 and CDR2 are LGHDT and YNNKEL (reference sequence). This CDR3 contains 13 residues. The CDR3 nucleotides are TGTGCCAGCAGCCAAGATCTCGCGCAACTGGAGTATTTT. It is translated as CASSQDLAQLEYF.

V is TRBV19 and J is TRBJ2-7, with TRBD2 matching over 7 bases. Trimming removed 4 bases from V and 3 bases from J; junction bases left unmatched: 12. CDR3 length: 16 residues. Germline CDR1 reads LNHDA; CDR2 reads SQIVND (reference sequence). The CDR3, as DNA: TGTGCCAGTAGTAGCTTAAGACTAGCAAGTCTCTACGAGCAGTACTTC. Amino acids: CASSSLRLASLYEQYF.

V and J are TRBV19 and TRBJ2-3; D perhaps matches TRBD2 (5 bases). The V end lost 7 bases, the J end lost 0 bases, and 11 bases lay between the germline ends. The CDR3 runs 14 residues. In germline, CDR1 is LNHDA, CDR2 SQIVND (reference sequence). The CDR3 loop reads CASNGLTSTDTQYF. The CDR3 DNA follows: TGTGCCAGTAATGGACTTACTAGCACAGATACGCAGTATTTT. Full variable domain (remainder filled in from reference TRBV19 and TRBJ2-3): DGGITQSPKYLFRKEGQNVTLSCEQNLNHDAMYWYRQDPGQGLRLIYYSQIVNDFQKGDIAEGYSVSREKKESFPLTVTSAQKNPTAFYLCASNGLTSTDTQYFGPGTRLTVL.

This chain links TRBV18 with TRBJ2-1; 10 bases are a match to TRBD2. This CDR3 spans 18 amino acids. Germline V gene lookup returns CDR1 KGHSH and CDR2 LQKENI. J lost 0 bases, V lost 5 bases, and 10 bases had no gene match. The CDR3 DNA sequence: TGTGCCAGCTCAGAATCTAGCGGGGGAATTAGCTCCTACAATGAGCAGTTCTTC. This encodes CASSESSGGISSYNEQFF.

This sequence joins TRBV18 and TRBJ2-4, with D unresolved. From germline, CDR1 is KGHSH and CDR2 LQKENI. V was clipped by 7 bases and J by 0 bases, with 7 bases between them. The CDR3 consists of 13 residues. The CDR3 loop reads CASWSLAKNIQYF. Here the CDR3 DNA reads TGTGCCAGCTGGAGCCTAGCCAAAAACATTCAGTACTTC.

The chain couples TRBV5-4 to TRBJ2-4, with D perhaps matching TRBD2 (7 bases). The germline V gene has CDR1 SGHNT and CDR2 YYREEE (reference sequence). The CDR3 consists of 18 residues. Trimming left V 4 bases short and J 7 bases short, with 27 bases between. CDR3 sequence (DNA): TGTGCCAGCAGCAGCCAACCTCACCATGGGGGGGCGGTGAACATTCAGTACTTC. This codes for CASSSQPHHGGAVNIQYF.

The CDR3 reads CASSPLEAQGREPQHF. The DNA of the CDR3 is TGTGCCAGCTCACCATTAGAAGCACAGGGGAGAGAGCCCCAGCATTTT. The rearrangement joins TRBV18 to TRBJ1-5; 7 bases map to TRBD1. Trimming removed 2 bases from V and 8 bases from J; junction bases left unmatched: 12. CDR3 length equals 16 residues. Germline CDR1 KGHSH, CDR2 LQKENI.

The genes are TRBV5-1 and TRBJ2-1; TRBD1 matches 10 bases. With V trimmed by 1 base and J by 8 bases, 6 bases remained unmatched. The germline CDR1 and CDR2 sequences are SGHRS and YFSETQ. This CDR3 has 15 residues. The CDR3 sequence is CASSLQGQGSDEQFF. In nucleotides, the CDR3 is TGCGCCAGCAGCTTGCAGGGACAGGGGTCTGATGAGCAGTTCTTC.

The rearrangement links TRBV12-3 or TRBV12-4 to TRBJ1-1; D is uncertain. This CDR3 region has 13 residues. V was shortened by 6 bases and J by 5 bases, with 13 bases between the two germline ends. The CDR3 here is CASRNLGLTEAFF. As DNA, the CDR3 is TGTGCCAGCAGGAATCTCGGACTGACTGAAGCTTTCTTT.

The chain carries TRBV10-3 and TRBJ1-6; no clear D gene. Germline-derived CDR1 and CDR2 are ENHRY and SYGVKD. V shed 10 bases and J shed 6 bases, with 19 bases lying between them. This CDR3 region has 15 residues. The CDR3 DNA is TGTGCCAGCGGCCTTGGTGTCCTTGGTAATTCACCCCTCCACTTT. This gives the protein CASGLGVLGNSPLHF.

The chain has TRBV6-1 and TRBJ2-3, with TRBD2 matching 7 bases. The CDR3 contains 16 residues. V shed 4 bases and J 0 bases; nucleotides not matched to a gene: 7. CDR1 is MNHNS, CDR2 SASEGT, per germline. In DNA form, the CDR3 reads TGTGCCAGCAGTGCCCGACTCGGGAGGAGCACAGATACGCAGTATTTT. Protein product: CASSARLGRSTDTQYF.

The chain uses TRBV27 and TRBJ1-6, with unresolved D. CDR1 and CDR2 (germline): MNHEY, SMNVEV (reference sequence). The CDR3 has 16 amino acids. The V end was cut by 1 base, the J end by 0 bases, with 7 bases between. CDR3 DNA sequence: TGTGCCAGCAGTTTATACCTGAGCTCCTATAATTCACCCCTCCACTTT. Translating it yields CASSLYLSSYNSPLHF.

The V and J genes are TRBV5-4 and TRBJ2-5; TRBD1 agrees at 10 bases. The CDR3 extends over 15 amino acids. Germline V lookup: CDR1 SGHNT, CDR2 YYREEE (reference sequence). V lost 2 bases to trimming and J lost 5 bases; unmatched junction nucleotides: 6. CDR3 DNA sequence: TGTGCCAGCAGCTTCAAGAGACAGGGGGCGGAGACCCAGTACTTC. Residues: CASSFKRQGAETQYF.